What follows is one T cell receptor (beta chain) and its context. As yet, its antigen is unknown. This record comes from a study of T-cell memory formation after mild COVID-19. Looking at the study overall: TCR clusters showed largely donor specificity. Points from the study as a whole: CM and EM subsets held most contracting CD4+ clones; EMRA held CD8+ ones. Clones shrinking from day 15 to 85 showed even CD4/CD8 mixes; later expanders tilted CD4+.

Looked up from germline, CDR1 is MNHEY and CDR2 is SMNVEV (reference sequence). The CDR3 loop spans 14 amino acids. Trimming at V came to 4 bases and at J to 7 bases, leaving 6 bases not matched to a gene. Using constant-segment primers, 5'RACE produced TCR alpha and TCR beta cDNA libraries carrying sample barcodes and UMIs. TCRdb re-called the 5' RACE reads with MiXCR, one entry per CDR3 protein. The sample gives 250,000 to 400,000 distinct CDR3 sequences, roughly an eighth of which show up once; roughly a fifth is in the top ten. Sequenced input: PBMCs or a T cell subset sorted from them (not recorded which). The source is a young man who had mild COVID-19 (a few samples of this study predate the infection). Cell type and time point are not known. The chain couples TRBV27 to TRBJ1-5, with 8 bases that match TRBD1. The CDR3 spells CASSWTGLQQPQHF. Here the CDR3 DNA reads TGTGCCAGCAGTTGGACAGGGCTTCAGCAGCCCCAGCATTTT.